These 10 T cell receptor beta chains were sequenced from one sample in a study of T cell repertoires in ileal Crohn's disease. Profiled with immunoSEQ multiplex PCR; TCRdb holds only in-frame clones, not every one. The table includes around 1,300 clones, approximately 80% detected once. Sequenced material: ileal tissue. The receptors originated from an adult with Crohn's disease.

The chain is built from TRBV30 and TRBJ1-6, with a weak D call TRBD1 (5 bases). Between the trimmed V and J ends, which lost 8 bases and 0 bases, there was a span of 11 bases. Germline CDR1 reads GTSNPN; CDR2 reads SVGIG (reference sequence). This CDR3 contains 14 residues. CDR3 sequence reads: CAISGASYNSPLHF. The CDR3 nucleotides are TGTGCCATAAGCGGGGCCTCCTATAATTCACCCCTCCACTTT.

The V call is TRBV2, the J call TRBJ2-5, with D possibly TRBD2 on 5 matching bases. Germline V lookup: CDR1 SNHLY, CDR2 FYNNEI. The CDR3 extends over 14 amino acids. Trimming left V 6 bases short and J 5 bases short, with 16 bases between. CDR3 amino acids: CASRGLGIRETQYF. CDR3 nucleotide sequence: TGTGCCAGCAGAGGACTCGGGATAAGGGAGACCCAGTACTTC.

The table lists this clone with a few counts. Other nucleotide sequences in the sample specify the same CDR3. The rearrangement joins TRBV5-4 to TRBJ1-1; possible D gene TRBD1, 6 bases. Per germline, CDR1 SGHNT and CDR2 YYREEE (reference sequence). V was clipped by 4 bases and J by 3 bases, with 16 bases between them. The CDR3 has 15 residues. In DNA, the CDR3 is TGTGCCAGCAGCCAACCTACTGGGACACACACTGAAGCTTTCTTT. This encodes CASSQPTGTHTEAFF.

The chain has TRBV14 and TRBJ2-5, with TRBD1 matching 8 bases. The CDR3 consists of 16 residues. Unmatched junction bases numbered 6, after V lost 1 base and J lost 2 bases. The germline V gene has CDR1 SGHDN and CDR2 FVKESK. CDR3 in amino acids: CASSQAFRGPQETQYF. The CDR3 nucleotides read TGTGCCAGCAGCCAAGCTTTCAGGGGGCCACAAGAGACCCAGTACTTC.

This clone was observed once. The rearrangement links TRBV6-6 to TRBJ2-1; 9 bases align to TRBD2. This CDR3 has 15 amino acids. Germline V lookup: CDR1 MNHNY, CDR2 SVGAGI (reference sequence). V lost 8 bases, J lost 8 bases, and 13 bases stayed unmatched. The CDR3 spells CASGDPGLARDEQFF. In nucleotides, the CDR3 is TGTGCCAGCGGCGACCCGGGACTAGCAAGGGATGAGCAGTTCTTC.

The rearrangement uses TRBV9 and TRBJ2-1, with D perhaps matching TRBD2 (6 bases). Trimming took 4 bases from V and 0 from J, leaving 11 bases between them. The CDR3 covers 15 residues. CDR1 and CDR2 (germline): SGDLS, YYNGEE. The CDR3 region has the DNA TGTGCCAGCAGCCCTCTAGCGCTCTCCTACAATGAGCAGTTCTTC. The encoded protein is CASSPLALSYNEQFF. The variable domain in full, with the rest retrieved from reference TRBV9 and TRBJ2-1, is DSGVTQTPKHLITATGQRVTLRCSPRSGDLSVYWYQQSLDQGLQFLIQYYNGEERAKGNILERFSAQQFPDLHSELNLSSLELGDSALYFCASSPLALSYNEQFFGPGTRLTVL.

The table lists this clone with a few counts. The V gene is TRBV5-1, the J gene TRBJ2-3, with 15 nucleotides matching TRBD2. J was trimmed by 1 base and V by 7 bases; bases with no gene match: 7. This CDR3 comprises 17 residues. Germline assignment: CDR1 SGHRS and CDR2 YFSETQ. CDR3 sequence reads: CASHPGLAGGRTDTQYF. The CDR3 DNA is TGCGCCAGCCACCCGGGACTAGCGGGAGGACGCACAGATACGCAGTATTTT.

The sample holds a few counts of this clone. V gene TRBV9 combines with J gene TRBJ2-1; 10 nucleotides agree with TRBD1. Germline loops: CDR1 SGDLS, CDR2 YYNGEE. The ends lost 1 base at V and 6 bases at J; junction bases unmatched: 4. This CDR3 is built from 15 residues. The CDR3 loop is CASSVRDRGGNEQFF. In DNA, the CDR3 is TGTGCCAGCAGCGTACGGGACAGGGGTGGCAATGAGCAGTTCTTC.

The V call is TRBV2, the J call TRBJ2-3, with a tentative D call TRBD1 (5 bases). Trimming shortened V by 3 bases and J by 0 bases, and 10 bases separated the two germline ends. CDR1 and CDR2 (germline): SNHLY, FYNNEI. The CDR3 has 15 residues. As DNA, the CDR3 is TGTGCCAGCAGTGAGGGGCGGTTCAGCACAGATACGCAGTATTTT. It is translated as CASSEGRFSTDTQYF.

The count of this clone is one. The rearrangement uses TRBV6-5 and TRBJ1-2; the D is unclear. Deletions cut 6 bases from V and 4 bases from J, with 15 bases between. The CDR3 extends over 14 amino acids. Germline CDR1 reads MNHEY; CDR2 reads SVGAGI. The CDR3 DNA is TGTGCCAGCAGGGTCGGGGTGGGAAGCTATGGCTACACCTTC. Protein sequence: CASRVGVGSYGYTF.